This is a list of T cell receptor beta chains from one sample in a study of shared clonotypes between healthy human individuals. Assay used: immunoSEQ multiplex PCR; TCRdb lists only in-frame clones, some missing. The sample yields 1.4 million to 1.5 million clones, around 97% seen once. Specimen: naive CD4+ T cells sorted from blood. The receptors were gathered from a man aged 30 to 45 in good health. Both conserved end residues are part of each CDR3. The order of the fields is J gene, V gene, clone size, D gene, CDR3 DNA, CDR3 protein. D genes are given only for firm matches. Size is stated for part of the rows, as once, few or many counts, or as a class when the clone is expanded.

J gene: TRBJ1-1
V gene: TRBV16
clone size: -
D gene: -
CDR3 DNA: TGTGCCAGCAGCCGGAACAGGGTTCTTGGGGCCACTGAAGCTTTCTTT
CDR3 protein: CASSRNRVLGATEAFF

J gene: TRBJ1-1
V gene: TRBV7-2
clone size: -
D gene: TRBD1
CDR3 DNA: TGTGCCAGCAGCTTAGTAGGGGACAGGGGCACTGAAGCTTTCTTT
CDR3 protein: CASSLVGDRGTEAFF

J gene: TRBJ2-2
V gene: TRBV7-8
clone size: once
D gene: TRBD1
CDR3 DNA: TGTGCCAGCAGCTCAGGACAGGGGGAGTATGGGGAGCTGTTTTTT
CDR3 protein: CASSSGQGEYGELFF

J gene: TRBJ1-1
V gene: TRBV11-1
clone size: -
D gene: -
CDR3 DNA: TGTGCCAGCAGCTTAGCCTGGGGCACTGAAGCTTTCTTT
CDR3 protein: CASSLAWGTEAFF

J gene: TRBJ2-3
V gene: TRBV30
clone size: -
D gene: TRBD2
CDR3 DNA: TGTGCCTGTGAGGGACTAGCTAACTCAGATACGCAGTATTTT
CDR3 protein: CACEGLANSDTQYF

J gene: TRBJ2-4
V gene: TRBV5-4
clone size: -
D gene: -
CDR3 DNA: TGTGCCAGCAGCTTGGTGCGGGCCGAAAACATTCAGTACTTC
CDR3 protein: CASSLVRAENIQYF

J gene: TRBJ2-3
V gene: TRBV7-2
clone size: -
D gene: TRBD2
CDR3 DNA: TGTGCCAGCAGCTTTCTAGCGGGAGTAGCAGATACGCAGTATTTT
CDR3 protein: CASSFLAGVADTQYF

J gene: TRBJ1-2
V gene: TRBV6-5
clone size: -
D gene: TRBD1
CDR3 DNA: TGTGCCAGCAGTTCATCTGGACAGGGCCTACGGGGCTACACCTTC
CDR3 protein: CASSSSGQGLRGYTF

J gene: TRBJ1-2
V gene: TRBV10-2
clone size: once
D gene: -
CDR3 DNA: TGCGCCAGCAGTGAGCGGGGGTATGGCTACACCTTC
CDR3 protein: CASSERGYGYTF

J gene: TRBJ1-3
V gene: TRBV28
clone size: -
D gene: -
CDR3 DNA: TGTGCCAGCAGCCTGTCACCTTTGGGAAACACCATATATTTT
CDR3 protein: CASSLSPLGNTIYF

J gene: TRBJ2-7
V gene: TRBV30
clone size: -
D gene: -
CDR3 DNA: TGTGCCTGGAGGGGGGTCCGGAGAGGGATTCAGTACTTC
CDR3 protein: CAWRGVRRGIQYF

J gene: TRBJ1-2
V gene: TRBV5-6
clone size: -
D gene: -
CDR3 DNA: TGTGCCAGCAGCTTGGGCTTGGACTATGGCTACACCTTC
CDR3 protein: CASSLGLDYGYTF

J gene: TRBJ2-7
V gene: TRBV11-3
clone size: -
D gene: TRBD2
CDR3 DNA: TGTGCCAGCAGCCCAGGACTAGCGGGAGGTTCCGAGCAGTACTTC
CDR3 protein: CASSPGLAGGSEQYF

J gene: TRBJ2-2
V gene: TRBV18
clone size: -
D gene: -
CDR3 DNA: TGTGCCAGCTCACCAGCGTTGCAGGGGTCGAACACCGGGGAGCTGTTTTTT
CDR3 protein: CASSPALQGSNTGELFF

J gene: TRBJ2-1
V gene: TRBV28
clone size: -
D gene: TRBD2
CDR3 DNA: TGTGCCAGCAGCCGAGGCGGGAGCTCCTACAATGAGCAGTTCTTC
CDR3 protein: CASSRGGSSYNEQFF

J gene: TRBJ2-7
V gene: TRBV10-2
clone size: once
D gene: TRBD2
CDR3 DNA: TGCGCCAGCAGCTTATCTAGCGGCGTGAGCTCCTACGAGCAGTACTTC
CDR3 protein: CASSLSSGVSSYEQYF

J gene: TRBJ2-2
V gene: TRBV28
clone size: -
D gene: -
CDR3 DNA: TGTGCCAGCAGTCCCCCCGTTGCCGGGGAGCTGTTTTTT
CDR3 protein: CASSPPVAGELFF

J gene: TRBJ2-7
V gene: TRBV10-1
clone size: -
D gene: TRBD1
CDR3 DNA: TGCGCCAGCAGTGCGACAGGGAGCTCCTACGAGCAGTACTTC
CDR3 protein: CASSATGSSYEQYF

J gene: TRBJ1-1
V gene: TRBV5-4
clone size: -
D gene: -
CDR3 DNA: TGTGCCAGCAGCTCGGGGGGGAGCGGGGATGAAGCTTTCTTT
CDR3 protein: CASSSGGSGDEAFF

J gene: TRBJ1-1
V gene: TRBV29-1
clone size: -
D gene: -
CDR3 DNA: TGCAGCGTTGAGACCGGGGCCAACACTGAAGCTTTCTTT
CDR3 protein: CSVETGANTEAFF

J gene: TRBJ2-1
V gene: TRBV2
clone size: -
D gene: -
CDR3 DNA: TGTGCCAGCAGTGAGTTTAGTAAGAACAATGAGCAGTTCTTC
CDR3 protein: CASSEFSKNNEQFF

J gene: TRBJ2-7
V gene: TRBV28
clone size: -
D gene: -
CDR3 DNA: TGTGCCAGCAGTTCTCTGACAGGCGGATACGAGCAGTACTTC
CDR3 protein: CASSSLTGGYEQYF

J gene: TRBJ2-2
V gene: TRBV2
clone size: -
D gene: -
CDR3 DNA: TGTGCCAGCAGTGATCGAGGGTCGGGCGGGGAGCTGTTTTTT
CDR3 protein: CASSDRGSGGELFF

J gene: TRBJ1-5
V gene: TRBV18
clone size: -
D gene: TRBD1
CDR3 DNA: TGTGCCAGCTCACGGGACAGGGTCGAGAAACCCCAGCATTTT
CDR3 protein: CASSRDRVEKPQHF

J gene: TRBJ1-4
V gene: TRBV29-1
clone size: once
D gene: -
CDR3 DNA: TGCAGCGTCAGAGACGGTCCTAATGAAAAACTGTTTTTT
CDR3 protein: CSVRDGPNEKLFF

J gene: TRBJ2-3
V gene: TRBV4-1
clone size: -
D gene: -
CDR3 DNA: TGCGCCAGCAGCATAGGACCAAAAACAGATACGCAGTATTTT
CDR3 protein: CASSIGPKTDTQYF

J gene: TRBJ1-2
V gene: TRBV18
clone size: few
D gene: -
CDR3 DNA: TGTGCCAGCTCACCGAAGTTTGGCCAGGAATACTATGGCTACACCTTC
CDR3 protein: CASSPKFGQEYYGYTF

J gene: TRBJ1-2
V gene: TRBV9
clone size: -
D gene: -
CDR3 DNA: TGTGCCAGCAGCGTAGAAAGTCACTATGGCTACACCTTC
CDR3 protein: CASSVESHYGYTF

J gene: TRBJ2-6
V gene: TRBV5-1
clone size: -
D gene: -
CDR3 DNA: TGCGCCAGCAGCTCCACGAAATTGACAGCTGGGGCCAACGTCCTGACTTTC
CDR3 protein: CASSSTKLTAGANVLTF

J gene: TRBJ2-7
V gene: TRBV5-1
clone size: -
D gene: -
CDR3 DNA: TGCGCCAGCAGCTGGAGAACGGCAGGGCCCTCCTACGAGCAGTACTTC
CDR3 protein: CASSWRTAGPSYEQYF

J gene: TRBJ1-2
V gene: TRBV15
clone size: once
D gene: -
CDR3 DNA: TGTGCCACCAGCAGGTTAAACTATGGCTACACCTTC
CDR3 protein: CATSRLNYGYTF

J gene: TRBJ1-1
V gene: TRBV28
clone size: -
D gene: -
CDR3 DNA: TGTGCCAGTGGGACGGATGTGAACACTGAAGCTTTCTTT
CDR3 protein: CASGTDVNTEAFF

J gene: TRBJ2-1
V gene: TRBV11-3
clone size: -
D gene: -
CDR3 DNA: TGTGCCAGCAGCTATAATACGCTCTACAATGAGCAGTTCTTC
CDR3 protein: CASSYNTLYNEQFF

J gene: TRBJ2-3
V gene: TRBV5-8
clone size: -
D gene: -
CDR3 DNA: TGTGCCAGCAGCCCTGGGGATTCGGGAAGATCGACAGATACGCAGTATTTT
CDR3 protein: CASSPGDSGRSTDTQYF

J gene: TRBJ1-1
V gene: TRBV2
clone size: -
D gene: -
CDR3 DNA: TGTGCCAGCAGCTCGGACTTCTCGAACACTGAAGCTTTCTTT
CDR3 protein: CASSSDFSNTEAFF

J gene: TRBJ2-3
V gene: TRBV15
clone size: -
D gene: -
CDR3 DNA: TGTGCCACCAGCAACTTCGGTGGGGACACAGATACGCAGTATTTT
CDR3 protein: CATSNFGGDTDTQYF

J gene: TRBJ2-5
V gene: TRBV5-6
clone size: once
D gene: -
CDR3 DNA: TGTGCCAGCAGCTTGGTGAGCGGGACACAAGAGACCCAGTACTTC
CDR3 protein: CASSLVSGTQETQYF

J gene: TRBJ1-4
V gene: TRBV5-6
clone size: -
D gene: TRBD1
CDR3 DNA: TGTGCCAGCAGCAGAGACAGGGGAGATGAAAAACTGTTTTTT
CDR3 protein: CASSRDRGDEKLFF

J gene: TRBJ2-7
V gene: TRBV4-2
clone size: -
D gene: -
CDR3 DNA: TGTGCCAGCAGCCAAGTATCGAAGGGCTCCGAGCAGTACTTC
CDR3 protein: CASSQVSKGSEQYF

J gene: TRBJ2-7
V gene: TRBV7-9
clone size: -
D gene: -
CDR3 DNA: TGTGCCAGCAGTTCACTTAGCGGAGGGGCCTACGAGCAGTACTTC
CDR3 protein: CASSSLSGGAYEQYF

J gene: TRBJ2-7
V gene: TRBV6-5
clone size: -
D gene: -
CDR3 DNA: TGTGCCAGCAGTTACTCCCCCTTGGTTTCCCTTGGGGAGCAGTACTTC
CDR3 protein: CASSYSPLVSLGEQYF

J gene: TRBJ1-4
V gene: TRBV25-1
clone size: -
D gene: -
CDR3 DNA: TGTGCCAGCAGCCACAATTTGGAACTGTTTTTT
CDR3 protein: CASSHNLELFF

J gene: TRBJ1-1
V gene: TRBV19
clone size: -
D gene: -
CDR3 DNA: TGTGCCAGCCCTCGGGCCCCCCGCACTTCGAACACTGAAGCTTTCTTT
CDR3 protein: CASPRAPRTSNTEAFF

J gene: TRBJ2-2
V gene: TRBV18
clone size: -
D gene: TRBD1
CDR3 DNA: TGTGCCAGCTCACCATTCGCAGGGGGCACCGGGGAGCTGTTTTTT
CDR3 protein: CASSPFAGGTGELFF

J gene: TRBJ2-3
V gene: TRBV5-1
clone size: -
D gene: TRBD2
CDR3 DNA: TGCGCCAGCGCTCTAGCGGGCAGCACAGATACGCAGTATTTT
CDR3 protein: CASALAGSTDTQYF

J gene: TRBJ2-1
V gene: TRBV12-5
clone size: -
D gene: -
CDR3 DNA: TGTGCTAGTGGTTTATCGTTAACCTACAATGAGCAGTTCTTC
CDR3 protein: CASGLSLTYNEQFF

J gene: TRBJ2-3
V gene: TRBV19
clone size: -
D gene: -
CDR3 DNA: TGTGCCAGTCTCAGGGTCGGCACAGATACGCAGTATTTT
CDR3 protein: CASLRVGTDTQYF